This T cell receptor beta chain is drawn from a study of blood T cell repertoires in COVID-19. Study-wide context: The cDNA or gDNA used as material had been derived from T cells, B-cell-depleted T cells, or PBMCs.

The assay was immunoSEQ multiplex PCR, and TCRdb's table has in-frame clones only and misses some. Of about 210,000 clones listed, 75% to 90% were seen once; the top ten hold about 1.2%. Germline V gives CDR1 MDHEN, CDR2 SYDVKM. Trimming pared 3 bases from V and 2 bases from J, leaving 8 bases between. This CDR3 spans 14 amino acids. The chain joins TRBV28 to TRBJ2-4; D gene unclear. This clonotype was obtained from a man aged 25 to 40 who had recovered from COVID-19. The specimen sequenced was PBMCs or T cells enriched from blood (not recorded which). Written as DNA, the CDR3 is TGTGCCAGCAGTTTTGAGCTACCCAAAAACATTCAGTACTTC. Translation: CASSFELPKNIQYF.